These T cell receptor beta chains were read from a single sample in a study of blood T cells in healthy people across ages. TCRdb passed the 5' RACE reads through MiXCR, listing each CDR3 protein once. In the table there are some 1.8 million distinct CDR3 sequences, approximately 39% of which are singletons. Sequenced material: blood. These receptors came from a human donor in good health. CDR3s include the opening cysteine and the closing phenylalanine or tryptophan. D genes are given only for firm matches. Size is stated for part of the rows, as once, few or many counts, or as a class when the clone is expanded.

D gene	V gene	clone size	J gene	CDR3 protein	CDR3 DNA
NA	TRBV6-2/TRBV6-3	NA	TRBJ2-7	CASSYRWQGDEQYF	TGTGCCAGCAGTTATCGATGGCAGGGTGACGAGCAGTACTTC
NA	TRBV6-6	many	TRBJ2-5	CASGSETQYF	TGTGCCAGCGGATCGGAGACCCAGTACTTC
NA	TRBV9	NA	TRBJ1-2	CASSVGGSAGYTF	TGTGCCAGCAGCGTAGGAGGGTCTGCGGGCTACACCTTC
TRBD2	TRBV3-1	few	TRBJ2-3	CASSQVTSGGTQYF	TGTGCCAGCAGCCAAGTTACTAGCGGGGGTACGCAGTATTTT
NA	TRBV10-3	NA	TRBJ1-3	CAISESVETIYF	TGTGCCATCAGTGAGTCGGTAGAGACCATATATTTT
NA	TRBV3-1	few	TRBJ2-7	CASSHPTQGGSYEQYF	TGTGCCAGCAGCCATCCTACTCAGGGAGGATCCTACGAGCAGTACTTC
TRBD2	TRBV25-1	few	TRBJ2-1	CASSDATSGENEQFF	TGTGCCAGCAGTGATGCGACTAGCGGGGAGAATGAGCAGTTCTTC
TRBD1	TRBV12-3/TRBV12-4	few	TRBJ2-3	CASSWGTASTDTQYF	TGTGCCAGCAGTTGGGGGACAGCTAGCACAGATACGCAGTATTTT
TRBD2	TRBV6-5	few	TRBJ2-3	CASSLLAALSNTQYF	TGTGCCAGCAGCCTCCTAGCGGCACTTTCCAATACGCAGTATTTT
NA	TRBV9	NA	TRBJ2-7	CASSEEVGANPYEQYF	TGTGCCAGCAGCGAGGAAGTCGGGGCAAACCCCTACGAGCAGTACTTC
NA	TRBV6-2/TRBV6-3	NA	TRBJ1-5	CASSQGRQGHQPQHF	TGTGCCAGCAGTCAGGGACGTCAGGGCCATCAGCCCCAGCATTTT
NA	TRBV12-3/TRBV12-4	NA	TRBJ1-1	CASSLDRGGVGTEAFF	TGTGCCAGCAGTTTGGACCGGGGCGGGGTCGGGACTGAAGCTTTCTTT
NA	TRBV4-1	NA	TRBJ2-3	CASSQNILSSDTQYF	TGCGCCAGCAGCCAAAACATACTAAGCTCCGATACGCAGTATTTT
TRBD1	TRBV5-1	NA	TRBJ1-1	CASSFGGQQNTEAFF	TGCGCCAGCAGCTTTGGGGGACAGCAGAACACTGAAGCTTTCTTT
NA	TRBV7-9	NA	TRBJ2-3	CASSSGLRWTDTQYF	TGTGCCAGCAGCTCCGGCCTACGGTGGACAGATACGCAGTATTTT